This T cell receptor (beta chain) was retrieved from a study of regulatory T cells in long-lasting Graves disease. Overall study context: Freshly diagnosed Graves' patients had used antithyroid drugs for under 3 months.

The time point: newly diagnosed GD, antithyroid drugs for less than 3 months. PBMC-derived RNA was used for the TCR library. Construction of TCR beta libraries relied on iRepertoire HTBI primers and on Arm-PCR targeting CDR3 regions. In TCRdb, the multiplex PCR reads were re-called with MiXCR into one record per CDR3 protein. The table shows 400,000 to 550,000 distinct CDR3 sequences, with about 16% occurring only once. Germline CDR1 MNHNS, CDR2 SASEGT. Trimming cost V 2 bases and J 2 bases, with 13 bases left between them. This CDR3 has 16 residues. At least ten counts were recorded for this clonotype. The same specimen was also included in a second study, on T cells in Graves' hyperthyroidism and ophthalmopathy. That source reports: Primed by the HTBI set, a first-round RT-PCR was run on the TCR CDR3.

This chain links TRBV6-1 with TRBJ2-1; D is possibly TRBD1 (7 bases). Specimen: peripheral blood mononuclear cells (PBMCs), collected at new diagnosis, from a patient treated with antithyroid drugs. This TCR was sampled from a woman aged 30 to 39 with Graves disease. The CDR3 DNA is TGTGCCAGCAGTGAATGGGCAGGGGGGACCTACAATGAGCAGTTCTTC. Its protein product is CASSEWAGGTYNEQFF.